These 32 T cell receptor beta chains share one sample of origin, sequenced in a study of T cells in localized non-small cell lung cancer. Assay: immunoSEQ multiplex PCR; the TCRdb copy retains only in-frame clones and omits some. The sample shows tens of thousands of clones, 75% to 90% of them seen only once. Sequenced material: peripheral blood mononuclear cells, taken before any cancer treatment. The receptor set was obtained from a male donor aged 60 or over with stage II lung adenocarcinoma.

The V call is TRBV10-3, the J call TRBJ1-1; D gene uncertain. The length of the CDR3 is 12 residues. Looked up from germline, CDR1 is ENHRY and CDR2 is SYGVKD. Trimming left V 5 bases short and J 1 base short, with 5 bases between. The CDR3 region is CAISIENTEAFF. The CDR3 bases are TGTGCCATCAGTATCGAGAACACTGAAGCTTTCTTT.

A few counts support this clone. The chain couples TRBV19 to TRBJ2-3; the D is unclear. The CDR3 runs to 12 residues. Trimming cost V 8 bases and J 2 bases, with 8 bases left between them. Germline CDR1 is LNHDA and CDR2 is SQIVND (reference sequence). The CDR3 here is CASDFYTDTQYF. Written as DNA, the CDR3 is TGTGCCAGTGACTTTTACACAGATACGCAGTATTTT.

In DNA form, the CDR3 reads TGTGCCAGCAGCGCCGTAGGGGACCGGGATACGCAGTATTTT. Translating it yields CASSAVGDRDTQYF. The genes are TRBV9 and TRBJ2-3; D assignment may be TRBD1 or TRBD2 (5 bases each). The CDR3 is 14 amino acids. With 3 bases removed from V and 6 bases from J, the gap between germline ends came to 14 bases. Germline CDR1 SGDLS, CDR2 YYNGEE.

This CDR3 is CATGGETAEQFF. The CDR3 nucleotides read TGTGCCACCGGAGGGGAGACGGCTGAGCAGTTCTTC. This chain uses TRBV21-1 with TRBJ2-1; whether TRBD2, the table's D call, matches the DNA was not checked. TRBV21-1 is described as a pseudogene. The CDR3 extends over 12 amino acids.

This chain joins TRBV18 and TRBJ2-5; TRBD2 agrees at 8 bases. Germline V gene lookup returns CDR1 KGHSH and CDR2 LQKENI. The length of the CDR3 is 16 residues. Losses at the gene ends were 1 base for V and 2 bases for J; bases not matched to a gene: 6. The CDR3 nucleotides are TGTGCCAGCTCACCACAACGGACTAGCCGACAAGAGACCCAGTACTTC. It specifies CASSPQRTSRQETQYF.

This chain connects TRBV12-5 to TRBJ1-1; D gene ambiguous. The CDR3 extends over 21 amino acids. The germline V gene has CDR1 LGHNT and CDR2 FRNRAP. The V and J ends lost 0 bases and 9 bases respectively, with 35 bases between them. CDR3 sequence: CASGLVLGLGGPDHYTVKAFF. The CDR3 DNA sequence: TGTGCTAGTGGTTTGGTCCTCGGGTTGGGCGGTCCTGACCATTACACTGTAAAAGCTTTCTTT.

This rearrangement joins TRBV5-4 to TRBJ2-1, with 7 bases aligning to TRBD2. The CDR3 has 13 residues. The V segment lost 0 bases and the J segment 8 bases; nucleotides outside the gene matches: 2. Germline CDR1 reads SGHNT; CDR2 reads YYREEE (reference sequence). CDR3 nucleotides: TGTGCCAGCAGCTTGGATCGGGGGGATGAGCAGTTCTTC. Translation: CASSLDRGDEQFF. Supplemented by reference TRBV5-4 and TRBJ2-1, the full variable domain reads ETGVTQSPTHLIKTRGQQVTLRCSSQSGHNTVSWYQQALGQGPQFIFQYYREEENGRGNFPPRFSGLQFPNYSSELNVNALELDDSALYLCASSLDRGDEQFFGPGTRLTVL.

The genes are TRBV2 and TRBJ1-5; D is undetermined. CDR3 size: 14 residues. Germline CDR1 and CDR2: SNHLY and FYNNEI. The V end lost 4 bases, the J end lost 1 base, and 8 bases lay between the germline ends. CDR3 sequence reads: CASSGQLSNQPQHF. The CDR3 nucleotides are TGTGCCAGCAGTGGTCAGCTGAGCAATCAGCCCCAGCATTTT.

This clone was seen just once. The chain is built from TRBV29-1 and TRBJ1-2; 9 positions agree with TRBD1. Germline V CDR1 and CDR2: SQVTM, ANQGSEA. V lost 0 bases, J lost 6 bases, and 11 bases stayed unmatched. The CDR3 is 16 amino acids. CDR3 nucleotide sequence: TGCAGCGTTGAAGAACCTCCCCACAGGGGGCTGAATGGCTACACCTTC. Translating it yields CSVEEPPHRGLNGYTF.

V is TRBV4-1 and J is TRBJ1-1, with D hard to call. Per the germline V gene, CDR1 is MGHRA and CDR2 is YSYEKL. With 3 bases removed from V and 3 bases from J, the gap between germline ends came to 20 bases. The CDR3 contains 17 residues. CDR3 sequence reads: CASSQPSLGKEDTEAFF. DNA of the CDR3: TGCGCCAGCAGCCAGCCCTCCCTAGGTAAGGAGGACACTGAAGCTTTCTTT.

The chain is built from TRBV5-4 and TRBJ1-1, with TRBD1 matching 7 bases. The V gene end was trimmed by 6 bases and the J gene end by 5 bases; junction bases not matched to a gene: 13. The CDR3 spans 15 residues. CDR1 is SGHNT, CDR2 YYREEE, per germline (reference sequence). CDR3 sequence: CASMQIGGGWTEAFF. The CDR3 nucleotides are TGTGCCAGCATGCAAATAGGGGGCGGATGGACTGAAGCTTTCTTT.

The CDR3: CASSPQQGIGTEAFF. CDR3 nucleotide sequence: TGCGCCAGCAGCCCCCAACAGGGAATAGGAACTGAAGCTTTCTTT. The V and J genes are TRBV5-1 and TRBJ1-1, with D maybe TRBD1 (6 bases). CDR1 SGHRS and CDR2 YFSETQ come from the germline V gene. This CDR3 is built from 15 residues. Trimming shortened V by 4 bases and J by 5 bases, and 18 bases separated the two germline ends.

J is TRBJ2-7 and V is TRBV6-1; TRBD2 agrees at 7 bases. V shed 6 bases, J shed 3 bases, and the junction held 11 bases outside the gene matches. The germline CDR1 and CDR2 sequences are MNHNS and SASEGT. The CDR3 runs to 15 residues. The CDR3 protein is CASSRGGAGGYEQYF. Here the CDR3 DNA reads TGTGCCAGCAGCCGCGGGGGAGCCGGAGGCTACGAGCAGTACTTC.

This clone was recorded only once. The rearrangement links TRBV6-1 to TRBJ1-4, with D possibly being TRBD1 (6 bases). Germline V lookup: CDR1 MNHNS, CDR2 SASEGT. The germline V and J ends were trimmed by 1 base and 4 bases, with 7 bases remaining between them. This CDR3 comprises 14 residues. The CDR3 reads CASSEEQGNEKLFF. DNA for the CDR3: TGTGCCAGCAGTGAAGAACAGGGTAATGAAAAACTGTTTTTT.

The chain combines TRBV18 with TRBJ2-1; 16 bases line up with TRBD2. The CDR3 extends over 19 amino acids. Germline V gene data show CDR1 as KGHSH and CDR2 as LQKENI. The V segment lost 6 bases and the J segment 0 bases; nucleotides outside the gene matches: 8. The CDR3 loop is CASSPKGLAGGHSYNEQFF. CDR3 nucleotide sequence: TGTGCCAGCTCCCCTAAGGGACTAGCGGGAGGGCACTCCTACAATGAGCAGTTCTTC.

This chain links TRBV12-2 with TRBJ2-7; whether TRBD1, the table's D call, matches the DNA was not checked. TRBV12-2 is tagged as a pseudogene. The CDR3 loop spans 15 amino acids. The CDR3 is CASRLGTGDSYEQYF. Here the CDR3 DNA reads TGTGCAAGTCGCTTGGGGACAGGGGATTCCTACGAGCAGTACTTC.

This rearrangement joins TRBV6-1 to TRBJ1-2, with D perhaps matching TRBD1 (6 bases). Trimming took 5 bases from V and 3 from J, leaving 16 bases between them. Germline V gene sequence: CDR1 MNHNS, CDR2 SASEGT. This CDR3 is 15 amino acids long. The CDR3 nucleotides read TGTGCCAGCAGTCGCCCCTCGACAGGTCACTATGGCTACACCTTC. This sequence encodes CASSRPSTGHYGYTF.

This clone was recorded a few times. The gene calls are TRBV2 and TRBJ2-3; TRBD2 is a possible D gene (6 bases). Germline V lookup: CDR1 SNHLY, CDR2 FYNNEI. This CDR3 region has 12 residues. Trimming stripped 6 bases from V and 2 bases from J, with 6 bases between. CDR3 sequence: CASRLATDTQYF. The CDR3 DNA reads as TGTGCCAGCAGACTAGCCACAGATACGCAGTATTTT.

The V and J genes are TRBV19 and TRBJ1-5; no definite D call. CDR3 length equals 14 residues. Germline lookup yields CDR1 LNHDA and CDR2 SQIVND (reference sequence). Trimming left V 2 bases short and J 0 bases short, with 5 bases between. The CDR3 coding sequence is TGTGCCAGTAGTATACAGTATAGCAATCAGCCCCAGCATTTT. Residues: CASSIQYSNQPQHF.

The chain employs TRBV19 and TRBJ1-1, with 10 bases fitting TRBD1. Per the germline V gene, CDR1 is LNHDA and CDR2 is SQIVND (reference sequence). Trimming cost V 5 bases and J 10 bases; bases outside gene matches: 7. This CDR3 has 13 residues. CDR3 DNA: TGTGCCAGTAGTCGGGACAGGGGAATAGGAGCTTTCTTT. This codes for CASSRDRGIGAFF.

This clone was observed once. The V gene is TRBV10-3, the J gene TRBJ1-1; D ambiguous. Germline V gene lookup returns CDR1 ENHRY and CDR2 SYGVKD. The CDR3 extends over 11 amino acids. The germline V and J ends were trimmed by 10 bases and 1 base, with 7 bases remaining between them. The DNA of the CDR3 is TGTGCCACCTCTCCGAACACTGAAGCTTTCTTT. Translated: CATSPNTEAFF.

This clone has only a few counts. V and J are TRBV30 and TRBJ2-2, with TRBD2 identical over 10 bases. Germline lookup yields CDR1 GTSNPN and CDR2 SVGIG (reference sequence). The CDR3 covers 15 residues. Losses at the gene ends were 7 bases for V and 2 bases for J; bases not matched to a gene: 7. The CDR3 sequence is CASSTSGKNTGELFF. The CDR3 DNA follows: TGTGCCTCCTCCACTAGCGGGAAAAACACCGGGGAGCTGTTTTTT.

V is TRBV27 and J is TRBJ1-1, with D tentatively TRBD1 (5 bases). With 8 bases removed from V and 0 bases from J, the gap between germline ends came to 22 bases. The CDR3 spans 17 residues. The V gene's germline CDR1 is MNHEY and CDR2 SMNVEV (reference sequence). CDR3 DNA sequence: TGTGCCAGCGGTCGGAGCGTGGGGGGGTACATGAACACTGAAGCTTTCTTT. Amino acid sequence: CASGRSVGGYMNTEAFF.

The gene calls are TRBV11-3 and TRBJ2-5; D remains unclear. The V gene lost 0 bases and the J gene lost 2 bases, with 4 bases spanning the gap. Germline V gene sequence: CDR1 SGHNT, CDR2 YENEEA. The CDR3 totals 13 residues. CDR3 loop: CASSLDSQETQYF. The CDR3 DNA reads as TGTGCCAGCAGCTTAGACAGTCAAGAGACCCAGTACTTC.

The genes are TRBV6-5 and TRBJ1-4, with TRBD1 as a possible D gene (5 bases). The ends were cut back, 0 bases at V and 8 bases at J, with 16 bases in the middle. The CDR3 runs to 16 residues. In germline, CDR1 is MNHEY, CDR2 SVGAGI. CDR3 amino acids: CASSYSPTVPGEKLFF. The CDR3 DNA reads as TGTGCCAGCAGTTACTCGCCGACGGTCCCAGGGGAAAAACTGTTTTTT.

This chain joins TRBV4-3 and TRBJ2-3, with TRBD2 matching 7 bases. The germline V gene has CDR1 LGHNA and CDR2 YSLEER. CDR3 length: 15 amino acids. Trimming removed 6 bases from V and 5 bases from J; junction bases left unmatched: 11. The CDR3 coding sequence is TGCGCCAGCAGGCTGGGCACTAGCGCTGAAGATACGCAGTATTTT. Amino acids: CASRLGTSAEDTQYF.

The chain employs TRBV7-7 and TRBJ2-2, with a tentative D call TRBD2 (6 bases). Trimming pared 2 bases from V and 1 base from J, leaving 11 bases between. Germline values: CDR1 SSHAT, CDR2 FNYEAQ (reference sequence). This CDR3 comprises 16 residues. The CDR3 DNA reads TGTGCCAGCAGCTTAATTAGCGGAGGGAACACCGGGGAGCTGTTTTTT. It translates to CASSLISGGNTGELFF.

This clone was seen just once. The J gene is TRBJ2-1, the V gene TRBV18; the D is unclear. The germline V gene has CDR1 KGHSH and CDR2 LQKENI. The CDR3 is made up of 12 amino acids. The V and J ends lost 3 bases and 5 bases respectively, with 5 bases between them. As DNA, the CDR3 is TGTGCCAGCTCACCGGCCGACAATGAGCAGTTCTTC. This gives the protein CASSPADNEQFF.

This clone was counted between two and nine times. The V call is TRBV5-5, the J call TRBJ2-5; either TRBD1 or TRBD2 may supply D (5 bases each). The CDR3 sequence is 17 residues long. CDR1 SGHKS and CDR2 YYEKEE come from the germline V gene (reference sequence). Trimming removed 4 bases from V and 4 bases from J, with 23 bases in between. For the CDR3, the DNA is TGTGCCAGCAGCAACAGTAGGGACCTACTCCTTTCAGAGACCCAGTACTTC. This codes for CASSNSRDLLLSETQYF. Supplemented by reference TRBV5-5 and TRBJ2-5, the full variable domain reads DAGVTQSPTHLIKTRGQQVTLRCSPISGHKSVSWYQQVLGQGPQFIFQYYEKEERGRGNFPDRFSARQFPNYSSELNVNALLLGDSALYLCASSNSRDLLLSETQYFGPGTRLLVL.

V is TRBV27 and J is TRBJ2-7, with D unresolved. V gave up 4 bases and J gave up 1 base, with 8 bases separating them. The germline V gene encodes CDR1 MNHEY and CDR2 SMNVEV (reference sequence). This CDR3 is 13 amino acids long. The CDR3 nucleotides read TGTGCCAGCAGTTATGGCAGGTCCTACGAGCAGTACTTC. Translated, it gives CASSYGRSYEQYF.

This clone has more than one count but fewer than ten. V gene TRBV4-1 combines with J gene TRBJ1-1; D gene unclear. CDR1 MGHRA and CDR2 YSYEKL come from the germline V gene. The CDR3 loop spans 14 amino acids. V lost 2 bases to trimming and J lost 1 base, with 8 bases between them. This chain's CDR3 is CASSQRGANTEAFF. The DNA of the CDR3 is TGCGCCAGCAGCCAACGGGGAGCGAACACTGAAGCTTTCTTT.

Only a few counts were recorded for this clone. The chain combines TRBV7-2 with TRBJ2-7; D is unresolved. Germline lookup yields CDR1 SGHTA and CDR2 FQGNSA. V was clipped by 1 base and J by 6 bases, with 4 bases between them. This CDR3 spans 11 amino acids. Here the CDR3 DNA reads TGTGCCAGCAGCTTAGATTCCGAGCAGTACTTC. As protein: CASSLDSEQYF.